In its sample, the clone carrying this T cell receptor beta chain was seen a few times. This record comes from a study of T-cell reconstitution after alpha-beta-depleted transplantation in children. Library preparation (for TCRbeta) was performed with unique molecular identifiers. Via MiXCR, TCRdb re-called the PCR reads, giving one row per CDR3 protein. The table shows around 250,000 distinct CDR3 sequences, with almost 10% occurring only once. In germline, CDR1 is SQVTM, CDR2 ANQGSEA. CDR3 length: 10 residues. With 5 bases removed from V and 6 bases from J, the gap between germline ends came to 4 bases.

The sequences come from PBMCs from the stem cell graft donor, collected from the stem cell graft. The clonotype comes from a human donor who donated a stem cell graft to a child with SCID. The V gene is TRBV29-1, the J gene TRBJ2-2; D unresolved. The CDR3: CSVSAGELFF. Written as DNA, the CDR3 is TGCAGCGTTTCTGCCGGGGAGCTGTTTTTT.